This entry concerns a single T cell receptor (beta chain). Its antigen is unknown. Base qualities are not recorded, but no much larger clone differs from it by a single base. Using the deep immunoSEQ assay, multiplex PCR amplified TCR CDR3 regions from genomic DNA. Extracted genomic DNA from each cell subset was spread evenly across all wells of several immunoSEQ 96-well plates, with each plate serving as a replicate. For sorted subsets, each replicate PCR was loaded with 200 ng genomic DNA, equivalent to approximately 27,000 T cell genomes. Purified libraries were quantified with a Qubit 3.0 fluorometer, sized on a Bioanalyzer 2100, and re-quantified with the KAPA Library Quantification kit. A separate single-read 150-cycle Illumina NextSeq 550 flow cell was used to sequence each immunoSEQ 96-well plate. On the study's bioinformatics: Because only junctional sequences without quality scores were contained in the immunoSEQ output, filtering matching that applied to full-length reads could not be performed. To assign V/J genes and CDR3, sequences were annotated against IMGT germline references using PyIR, a Python wrapper for IgBLAST v1.9. Reads with weak V/J assignments (E-value above 1e-6), missing CDR3, stop codons, out-of-frame junctions, or ambiguous translated residues were removed. V3J clonotypes were defined by identical inferred V gene, J gene, and CDR3 amino acid sequence. Percentage overlap between repertoires was calculated by dividing the number of shared unique clonotypes by the size of the smaller repertoire. RTK rarefaction, the Chao1 estimator, and Recon v2.1 estimates of unobserved clonotypes were used to assess repertoire richness. Generation probabilities for all TCRbeta clonotypes obtained by the gDNA method from a few donors were computed using OLGA. In TCRdb, the immuneACCESS table is reduced to in-frame sequences with V and J assigned. These tables do not hold every clone; where another copy was compared, an unresolved V gene accounts for under half, and the others remain unexplained. V and J calls plus clone size are reproduced from that table; the DNA served to infer D and trimming. The sample records around 700,000 clones, 92% of which are singletons. The ten biggest clones cover roughly 22% of the sample.

This entry is derived from a study of shared clonotypes between healthy human individuals (TCRdb year 2020). About the full investigation: A couple of women and a few men aged 18 to 49 years were included in the cohort. For each donor, three plates each were used for CD4 naive and CD4 memory, two plates were used for CD8 naive, and one plate was used for CD8 memory. The study deeply sequenced blood TCR repertoires of five healthy adults to estimate repertoire size and the extent of clonotype sharing between individuals. Different laboratories and diverse techniques were used to prepare libraries and sequence TCR repertoires, to increase sequencing depth and limit assay-specific biases. Leukapheresis yielded between about 0.85 and 10 billion PBMCs per donor.

For the CD8 naive samples, CD45RO-negative cells were positively selected for CCR7, yielding a CD45RA+CCR7+ population from which TemRA cells were excluded. The donors were healthy, HIV-negative adults with no recently reported acute infections or vaccinations. Every donor was a Caucasian adult living in Nashville, Tennessee, USA. After blood collection by leukapheresis, PBMCs were isolated using Ficoll-Histopaque density gradient centrifugation and then cryopreserved in the vapor phase of liquid nitrogen. Analytical flow cytometry was used to check the purity and quantity of every magnetically sorted T cell population. Genomic DNA was isolated from every sorted fraction and measured by UV absorbance on a Nanodrop 2000c. The study at large found these results: The small number of donors limited the genetic and exposure-history diversity represented. Naive subsets generally had larger estimated clonotype richness than memory subsets. Sharing across a handful of donors was observed for about 5% of naive CD4, over 3% of naive CD8, 2% to 2.5% of memory CD4, and roughly 0.43% of memory CD8 clonotypes. Sampling was restricted to blood, and TCR repertoires in tissue are likely to differ from TCR repertoires in blood. Rarefaction of sorted-subset datasets indicated incomplete sequencing despite the large sequencing depth. Based on pairwise subsampling, the degree of clonotype sharing among donors was expected to be affected by sequencing depth. Clonotypes shared by all four sorted-subset donors showed higher generation probabilities than non-shared clonotypes.

V is pared back by 7 bases and J by 1 base, with 10 bases lying between the germline termini. Spanning cysteine to phenylalanine, the CDR3 consists of 13 amino acids. Just CDR3 DNA is preserved here, 39 bases in frame from base 1. The germline V gene yields LGHNT for CDR1 and FRNRAP for CDR2. Source material: naive CD8+ T cells sorted from blood. The cell subset or site label, read with the paper, signifies: CD45RA+CCR7+. The chain uses TRBV12-5 and TRBJ2-5, with no reliable assignment of the D segment. The sequence derives from a man aged 25-45 years in good health. CDR3 sequence: CASAGHFQETQYF. The sequenced DNA: TGTGCTAGTGCCGGGCATTTCCAAGAGACCCAGTACTTC. The CDR3, completed at both ends by the reference TRBV12-5 and TRBJ2-5 genes, gives the full variable domain DARVTQTPRHKVTEMGQEVTMRCQPILGHNTVFWYRQTMMQGLELLAYFRNRAPLDDSGMPKDRFSAEMPDATLATLKIQPSEPRDSAVYFCASAGHFQETQYFGPGTRLLVL.